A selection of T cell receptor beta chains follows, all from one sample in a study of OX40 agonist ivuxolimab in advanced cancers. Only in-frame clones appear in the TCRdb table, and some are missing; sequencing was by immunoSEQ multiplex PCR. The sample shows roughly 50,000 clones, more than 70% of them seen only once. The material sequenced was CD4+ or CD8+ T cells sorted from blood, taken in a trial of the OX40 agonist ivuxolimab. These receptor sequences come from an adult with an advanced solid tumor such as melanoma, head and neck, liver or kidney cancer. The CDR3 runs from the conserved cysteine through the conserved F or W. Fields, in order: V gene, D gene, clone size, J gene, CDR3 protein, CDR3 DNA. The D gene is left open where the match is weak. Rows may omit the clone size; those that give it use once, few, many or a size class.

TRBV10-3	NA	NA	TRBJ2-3	CAISGSTDLLTDTQYF	TGTGCCATCAGTGGTTCGACAGATCTCCTCACAGATACGCAGTATTTT
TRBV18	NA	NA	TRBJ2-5	CASSPVGQGTQYF	TGTGCCAGCTCACCCGTGGGGCAAGGGACCCAGTACTTC
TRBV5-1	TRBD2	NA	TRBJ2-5	CASSFQSLGRRVSQETQYF	TGCGCCAGCAGCTTCCAGAGCCTCGGGAGGAGGGTTTCCCAAGAGACCCAGTACTTC
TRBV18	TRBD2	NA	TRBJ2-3	CASSPRGIGTDTQYF	TGTGCCAGCTCTCCGCGGGGGATTGGGACAGATACGCAGTATTTT
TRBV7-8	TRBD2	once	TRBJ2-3	CASSTGGLSRGSQYF	TGTGCCAGCAGCACGGGGGGACTGAGCCGAGGGTCGCAGTATTTT
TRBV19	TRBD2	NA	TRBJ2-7	CASSSPGLASGYEQYF	TGTGCCAGTAGTTCGCCGGGACTAGCGTCTGGTTACGAGCAGTACTTC
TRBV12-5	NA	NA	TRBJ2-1	CASGLVGSSYNEQFF	TGTGCTAGTGGTTTGGTGGGGAGCTCCTACAATGAGCAGTTCTTC
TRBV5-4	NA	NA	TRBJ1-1	CASSFRLGNTEAFF	TGTGCCAGCAGCTTCCGCTTAGGGAACACTGAAGCTTTCTTT
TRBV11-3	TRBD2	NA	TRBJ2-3	CASSGGGDTQYF	TGTGCCAGCAGCGGGGGGGGAGATACGCAGTATTTT
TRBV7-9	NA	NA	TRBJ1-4	CASSRQSEQLFF	TGTGCCAGCAGCCGTCAGTCGGAACAACTGTTTTTT
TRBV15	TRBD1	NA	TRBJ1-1	CATSRRLRGRGQDTEAFF	TGTGCCACCAGCAGGAGGCTCAGGGGCAGGGGGCAGGACACTGAAGCTTTCTTT
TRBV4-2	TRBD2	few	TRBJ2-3	CASSQVAGGRDTQYF	TGTGCCAGCAGCCAAGTTGCGGGGGGAAGGGATACGCAGTATTTT
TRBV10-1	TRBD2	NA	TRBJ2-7	CASSESTGGEQYF	TGCGCCAGCAGTGAGTCGACGGGGGGCGAGCAGTACTTC
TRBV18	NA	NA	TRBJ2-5	CASSAWGAAGETQYF	TGTGCCAGCTCAGCCTGGGGCGCAGCTGGCGAGACCCAGTACTTC
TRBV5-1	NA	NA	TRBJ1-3	CASSLDVGSSSGNTIYF	TGCGCCAGCAGCTTGGATGTGGGTTCCTCCTCTGGAAACACCATATATTTT
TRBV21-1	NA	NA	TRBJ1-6	CASSKRFGGEGSPLHF	TGTGCCAGCAGCAAAAGGTTCGGGGGAGAAGGGTCACCCCTCCACTTT
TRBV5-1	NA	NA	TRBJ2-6	CASSLGGALGANVLTF	TGCGCCAGCAGCTTGGGGGGGGCGCTTGGGGCCAACGTCCTGACTTTC
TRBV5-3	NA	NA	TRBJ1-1	CARSLEGSTEAFF	TGTGCCAGAAGCTTGGAGGGGTCCACTGAAGCTTTCTTT
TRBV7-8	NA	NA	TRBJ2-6	CASSAYSGANVLTF	TGTGCCAGCAGCGCCTACTCTGGGGCCAACGTCCTGACTTTC
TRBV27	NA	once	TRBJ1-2	CASSPLGGNYGYTF	TGTGCCAGCAGTCCCCTCGGGGGAAACTATGGCTACACCTTC
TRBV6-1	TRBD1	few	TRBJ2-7	CASSDRQGTEQYF	TGTGCCAGCAGTGATAGACAGGGTACCGAGCAGTACTTC
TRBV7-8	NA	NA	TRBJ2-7	CASSLKQDGEQYF	TGTGCCAGCAGCTTAAAACAGGATGGCGAGCAGTACTTC
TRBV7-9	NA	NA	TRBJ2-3	CASSLAGYRVGSTDTQYF	TGTGCCAGCAGCTTAGCGGGGTACAGGGTTGGGAGCACAGATACGCAGTATTTT
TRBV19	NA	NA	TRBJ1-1	CASSNRQNTEAFF	TGTGCCAGTAGTAATCGACAGAACACTGAAGCTTTCTTT
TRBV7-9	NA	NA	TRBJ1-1	CATAPRAFF	TGTGCCACCGCGCCGAGAGCTTTCTTT
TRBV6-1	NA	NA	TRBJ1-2	CASSERWGANYGYTF	TGTGCCAGCAGTGAAAGGTGGGGAGCTAACTATGGCTACACCTTC
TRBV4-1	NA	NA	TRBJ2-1	CASSQDRGPYNEQFF	TGCGCCAGCAGCCAAGATCGGGGCCCCTACAATGAGCAGTTCTTC
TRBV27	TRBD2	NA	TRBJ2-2	CASSSHRGLAGGLTGELFF	TGTGCCAGCAGCTCACACCGGGGACTAGCGGGGGGGTTGACCGGGGAGCTGTTTTTT
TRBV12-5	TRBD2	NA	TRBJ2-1	CASGLGSSGGVSNEQFF	TGTGCTAGTGGTTTGGGGTCCTCCGGGGGGGTCAGCAATGAGCAGTTCTTC
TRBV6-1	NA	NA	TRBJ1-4	CASSEDGTKGKLFF	TGTGCCAGCAGTGAAGACGGGACAAAGGGAAAACTGTTTTTT
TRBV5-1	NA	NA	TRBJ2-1	CASSFRTYANEQFF	TGCGCCAGCAGCTTCCGGACATACGCCAATGAGCAGTTCTTC
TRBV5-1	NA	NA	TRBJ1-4	CASSLGTAFNEKLFF	TGCGCCAGCAGCTTGGGCACAGCCTTTAATGAAAAACTGTTTTTT
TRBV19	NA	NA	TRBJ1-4	CASRRGLTTNEKLFF	TGTGCCAGTAGGAGGGGACTTACAACTAATGAAAAACTGTTTTTT
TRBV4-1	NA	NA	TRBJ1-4	CASSQAGIGNEKLFF	TGCGCCAGCAGCCAAGCGGGAATAGGGAATGAAAAACTGTTTTTT
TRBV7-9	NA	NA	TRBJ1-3	CASSGRVSGNTIYF	TGTGCCAGCAGTGGACGGGTTTCTGGAAACACCATATATTTT